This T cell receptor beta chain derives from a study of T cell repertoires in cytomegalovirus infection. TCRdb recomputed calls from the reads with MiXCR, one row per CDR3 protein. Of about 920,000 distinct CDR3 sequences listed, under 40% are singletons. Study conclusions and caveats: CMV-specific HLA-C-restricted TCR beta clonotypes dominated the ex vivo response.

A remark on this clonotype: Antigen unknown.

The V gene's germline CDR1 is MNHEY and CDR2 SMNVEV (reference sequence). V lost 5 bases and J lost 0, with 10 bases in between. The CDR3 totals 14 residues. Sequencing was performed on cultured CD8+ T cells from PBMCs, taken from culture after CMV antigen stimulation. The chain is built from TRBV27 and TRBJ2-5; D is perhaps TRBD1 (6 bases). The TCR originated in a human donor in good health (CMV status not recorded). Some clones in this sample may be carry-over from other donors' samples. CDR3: CASSGQTDQETQYF. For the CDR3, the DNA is TGTGCCAGCAGTGGACAGACAGACCAAGAGACCCAGTACTTC.